This entry lists 24 T cell receptor beta chains sequenced from one sample in a study of T cell changes during pregnancy in multiple sclerosis. Profiled with immunoSEQ multiplex PCR; TCRdb holds only in-frame clones, not every one. This sample yields some 31,000 clones, of which 89% are seen a single time; 6.9% belongs to the top ten. Sequenced material: CD8+ T cells from peripheral blood mononuclear cells, taken in the second trimester of pregnancy. Every receptor here comes from a female donor with multiple sclerosis, enrolled in a pregnancy study.

This clone showed up just a few times. The CDR3 nucleotides read TGTGCCAGCAGCTTAGTCGCAGGGGCCAATGAGCAGTTCTTC. Translating it yields CASSLVAGANEQFF. The chain joins TRBV7-6 to TRBJ2-1; tentatively, D is TRBD1 (6 bases). Germline V CDR1 and CDR2: SGHVS, FNYEAQ. Trimming pared 1 base from V and 6 bases from J, leaving 10 bases between. The length of the CDR3 is 14 residues.

V is TRBV7-9 and J is TRBJ1-1; unclear D gene. The CDR3 is made up of 12 amino acids. V lost 5 bases and J 4 bases, leaving 8 bases between the germline ends. Per germline, CDR1 SEHNR and CDR2 FQNEAQ (reference sequence). This CDR3 reads CASSPRATEAFF. As DNA, the CDR3 is TGTGCCAGCAGCCCGAGGGCCACTGAAGCTTTCTTT.

This clone was seen just once. The CDR3 loop is CASSFEGANYGYTF. CDR3 sequence (DNA): TGTGCCAGCAGCTTCGAGGGAGCTAACTATGGCTACACCTTC. The rearrangement links TRBV5-6 to TRBJ1-2; D ambiguous. In germline, CDR1 is SGHDT, CDR2 YYEEEE. The CDR3 length is 14 residues. With 2 bases removed from V and 0 bases from J, the gap between germline ends came to 8 bases.

This rearrangement joins TRBV7-3 to TRBJ2-7; D perhaps matches TRBD2 (8 bases). The CDR3 totals 15 residues. The V end was cut by 4 bases, the J end by 7 bases, with 20 bases between. Germline loops: CDR1 SGHTA, CDR2 FQGTGA. The CDR3 sequence: CASSSGGAGVWEQYF. CDR3 coding DNA: TGTGCCAGCAGCTCAGGGGGAGCGGGAGTGTGGGAGCAGTACTTC.

The rearrangement uses TRBV6-1 and TRBJ2-5, with D maybe TRBD2 (5 bases). Per the germline V gene, CDR1 is MNHNS and CDR2 is SASEGT. CDR3 length equals 15 residues. The V gene lost 5 bases and the J gene lost 2 bases, with 15 bases spanning the gap. In DNA form, the CDR3 reads TGTGCCAGCAGTACTTCCGTCGGAGGTCAAGAGACCCAGTACTTC. The encoded protein is CASSTSVGGQETQYF.

This clone was observed a single time. The chain carries TRBV29-1 and TRBJ2-7, with TRBD2 matching over 11 bases. This CDR3 contains 14 residues. The junction had 7 bases not matched to a gene; V was cut back by 2 bases and J by 7 bases. The germline V gene encodes CDR1 SQVTM and CDR2 ANQGSEA. Written as DNA, the CDR3 is TGCAGCGTTGAATTTAGCGGGGGGGCCGGAGAGCAGTACTTC. This encodes CSVEFSGGAGEQYF.

CDR3 loop: CASTFAGDHERNEQYF. In DNA form, the CDR3 reads TGTGCCAGCACCTTCGCAGGGGACCACGAGAGGAACGAGCAGTACTTC. The rearrangement uses TRBV27 and TRBJ2-7, with D tentatively TRBD1 (6 bases). Between the trimmed V and J ends, which lost 7 bases and 5 bases, there was a span of 24 bases. The CDR3 length is 16 residues. Per germline, CDR1 MNHEY and CDR2 SMNVEV (reference sequence).

The chain has TRBV7-3 and TRBJ2-7; D unresolved. The ends were cut back, 2 bases at V and 2 bases at J, with 10 bases in the middle. The CDR3 consists of 14 residues. Looked up from germline, CDR1 is SGHTA and CDR2 is FQGTGA. For the CDR3, the DNA is TGTGCCAGCAGCTTAGGCGGCCGGACCTACGAGCAGTACTTC. Protein: CASSLGGRTYEQYF.

V gene TRBV19 combines with J gene TRBJ2-6; D gene unclear. This CDR3 has 18 amino acids. Between the trimmed V and J ends, which lost 5 bases and 5 bases, there was a span of 22 bases. Germline assignment: CDR1 LNHDA and CDR2 SQIVND (reference sequence). The DNA for the CDR3 is TGTGCCAGTAGTTGCCATAGCAAATCACAAAGTCGGGCCAACGTCCTGACTTTC. The encoded protein is CASSCHSKSQSRANVLTF.

The rearrangement uses TRBV2 and TRBJ1-5; TRBD1 might be the D (5 bases). Germline V gene sequence: CDR1 SNHLY, CDR2 FYNNEI. Trimming left V 6 bases short and J 4 bases short, with 22 bases between. This CDR3 is built from 17 residues. CDR3 protein: CASSWGVGKSLNQPQHF. The DNA for the CDR3 is TGTGCCAGCAGCTGGGGGGTCGGAAAAAGTTTGAATCAGCCCCAGCATTTT.

The chain's CDR3 is CASSLKIFSGRTSDEQFF. For the CDR3, the DNA is TGTGCCAGCAGCCTCAAGATATTCAGTGGGAGAACATCCGATGAGCAGTTCTTC. The chain recombines TRBV21-1 with TRBJ2-1; TRBD2, the D gene given by the table, was not confirmed from the DNA. TRBV21-1 is noted as a pseudogene. This CDR3 has 18 residues.

The V and J genes are TRBV19 and TRBJ2-2, with D unclear. Per germline, CDR1 LNHDA and CDR2 SQIVND (reference sequence). Trimming stripped 5 bases from V and 2 bases from J, with 15 bases between. CDR3 length: 16 amino acids. CDR3 sequence (DNA): TGTGCCAGTAGTCCTGCCCGGCAGGTTAACACCGGGGAGCTGTTTTTT. Its protein product is CASSPARQVNTGELFF.

This clone was seen a few times. The J gene is TRBJ2-1, the V gene TRBV7-3, with TRBD2 identical over 9 bases. The J segment lost 4 bases and the V segment lost 2 bases, leaving 3 bases of the junction unmatched. The CDR3 loop spans 15 amino acids. The germline gives CDR1 SGHTA, CDR2 FQGTGA. This chain's CDR3 is CASSLWTSAYNEQFF. The CDR3 nucleotides read TGTGCCAGCAGCTTATGGACTAGCGCATACAATGAGCAGTTCTTC.

This clone was seen just once. J is TRBJ2-3 and V is TRBV5-1; D may be TRBD2 (6 bases). The CDR3 is made up of 15 amino acids. Per the germline V gene, CDR1 is SGHRS and CDR2 is YFSETQ. Trimming removed 0 bases at V and 1 base at J, with 9 bases between. CDR3 coding DNA: TGCGCCAGCAGCTTGGGACTAGTAGGCACAGATACGCAGTATTTT. It codes for CASSLGLVGTDTQYF.

The chain links TRBV5-6 to TRBJ2-1; D is undetermined. The CDR3 spans 16 residues. V lost 4 bases, J lost 2 bases, and 16 bases lay in between. Germline CDR1 is SGHDT and CDR2 is YYEEEE. CDR3 DNA: TGTGCCAGCAGCCTAGAAGGCCCACGAGCCTACAATGAGCAGTTCTTC. Its translation: CASSLEGPRAYNEQFF.

This chain uses TRBV5-1 with TRBJ2-3; 10 bases align to TRBD2. The length of the CDR3 is 16 residues. The junction had 10 bases not matched to a gene; V was cut back by 3 bases and J by 6 bases. CDR1 SGHRS and CDR2 YFSETQ come from the germline V gene. CDR3 residues: CASSSASGSLGDTQYF. In DNA form, the CDR3 reads TGCGCCAGCAGCTCAGCTAGCGGGAGTCTAGGTGATACGCAGTATTTT.

The V and J genes are TRBV2 and TRBJ2-7, with 7 bases fitting TRBD1. Trimming removed 7 bases from V and 3 bases from J; junction bases left unmatched: 12. Germline V gene lookup returns CDR1 SNHLY and CDR2 FYNNEI. The CDR3 is 15 amino acids. The DNA of the CDR3 is TGTGCCAGCAACAGCCTCGGGACAGCCGGCTACGAGCAGTACTTC. Translated: CASNSLGTAGYEQYF.

The CDR3 nucleotides read TGTGCCATCAGTGAGTCAAGAGGTGAAGCTTTCTTT. Residues: CAISESRGEAFF. This chain joins TRBV10-3 and TRBJ1-1; D is unclear. V was cut by 0 bases and J by 7 bases, with 6 bases left in between. CDR1 ENHRY and CDR2 SYGVKD come from the germline V gene. The CDR3 has 12 residues.

The CDR3 nucleotides read TGTGCCACCAGCAGCCTTTGGGACAGTAGCTCCTACGAGCAGTACTTC. Translating it yields CATSSLWDSSSYEQYF. The chain uses TRBV15 and TRBJ2-7; 7 bases fit TRBD1. CDR3 length equals 16 residues. Looked up from germline, CDR1 is LNHNV and CDR2 is YYDKDF (reference sequence). The J segment lost 0 bases and the V segment lost 3 bases, leaving 8 bases of the junction unmatched.

This rearrangement joins TRBV15 to TRBJ2-7; 7 bases are shared with TRBD2. J gave up 3 bases and V 6 bases, and 8 bases lay outside the gene matches. Germline loops: CDR1 LNHNV, CDR2 YYDKDF (reference sequence). This CDR3 is built from 14 residues. CDR3 nucleotide sequence: TGTGCCACCAGGGGGGGGGTACGGGACTACGAGCAGTACTTC. Protein: CATRGGVRDYEQYF.

This clone was observed a single time. DNA for the CDR3: TGTGCCAGCAGCCCCCGGGTGAACACTGAAGCTTTCTTT. The encoded protein is CASSPRVNTEAFF. The chain combines TRBV9 with TRBJ1-1; D is undetermined. Germline V gives CDR1 SGDLS, CDR2 YYNGEE. V was trimmed by 4 bases and J by 0 bases, leaving 7 bases between them. The CDR3 runs to 13 residues.

The rearrangement uses TRBV19 and TRBJ2-1; 9 positions agree with TRBD1. The CDR3 spans 16 residues. V lost 4 bases, J lost 2 bases, and 6 bases stayed unmatched. Germline lookup yields CDR1 LNHDA and CDR2 SQIVND (reference sequence). The CDR3 coding sequence is TGTGCCAGTAGTAACCGGGACAGGGACCCCTACAATGAGCAGTTCTTC. Protein: CASSNRDRDPYNEQFF.

A few counts support this clone. This chain joins TRBV5-6 and TRBJ2-7; maybe TRBD2 (5 bases). The germline V gene has CDR1 SGHDT and CDR2 YYEEEE. CDR3 size: 15 residues. Trimming left V 2 bases short and J 5 bases short, with 17 bases between. In DNA, the CDR3 is TGTGCCAGCAGCTTAGGTGAGGGATTCGGCCACGAGCAGTACTTC. It yields the protein CASSLGEGFGHEQYF.

This sequence joins TRBV7-3 and TRBJ2-3, with D perhaps TRBD2 (5 bases). The CDR3 loop spans 15 amino acids. Trimming removed 1 base at V and 5 bases at J, with 13 bases between. From germline, CDR1 is SGHTA and CDR2 FQGTGA. Written as DNA, the CDR3 is TGTGCCAGCAGCTTAAATCAGGATGCGGGAGATACGCAGTATTTT. The encoded protein is CASSLNQDAGDTQYF.